The clone carrying this T cell receptor beta chain was recorded once. Other DNA sequences in this specimen translate into the identical CDR3. V trimming: 5 bases; J trimming: 3 bases; junction bases outside the gene matches: 14. Germline CDR1 is SGHRS and CDR2 is YFSETQ. The CDR3 is made up of 18 amino acids. The data were obtained in a study of control samples from healthy donors and cancer patients. Produced via immunoSEQ multiplex PCR; TCRdb's table is partial and in-frame only. The table records 100,000 to 150,000 clones, around 87% of them present only once. This TCR was recovered from a man aged 55-75 years in good health. The gene calls are TRBV5-1 and TRBJ1-4; TRBD1 matches at 9 bases. The sequenced material came from blood. The CDR3 DNA is TGCGCCAGCAGACCAGGCGTTGGACAGGGGATAGCTAATGAAAAACTGTTTTTT. Its translation is CASRPGVGQGIANEKLFF.